The clone carrying this T cell receptor (beta chain) has more than one count but fewer than ten. CDR1 KGHSH and CDR2 LQKENI come from the germline V gene. There are 14 residues in the CDR3. The ends lost 3 bases at V and 2 bases at J; junction bases unmatched: 3. These data come from a study of cytomegalovirus exposure and HLA in healthy donors. A multiplex PCR was run with 60 Vbeta primers and 13 Jbeta primers. Data came from immunoSEQ multiplex PCR; TCRdb stores just in-frame clones and leaves some out. Here the sample spans roughly 100,000 clones, 65% to 85% being singletons. The chain is built from TRBV18 and TRBJ1-2; 7 bases line up with TRBD1. Sequencing was done on a sample of PBMCs. The clonotype was recovered from a male donor in good health and CMV-seronegative. The CDR3 nucleotides read TGTGCCAGCTCACCGGGGGACAGAAACTATGGCTACACCTTC. This encodes CASSPGDRNYGYTF. The whole variable domain, remainder taken from reference TRBV18 and TRBJ1-2, is NAGVMQNPRHLVRRRGQEARLRCSPMKGHSHVYWYRQLPEEGLKFMVYLQKENIIDESGMPKERFSAEFPKEGPSILRIQQVVRGDSAAYFCASSPGDRNYGYTFGSGTRLTVV.